These 26 T cell receptor beta chains share one sample of origin, sequenced in a study of early T cells in non-severe SARS-CoV-2 infection. TCRdb redid the calling of the 5' RACE reads with MiXCR, one entry per CDR3 protein. Here the sample spans more than 25,000 distinct CDR3 sequences, roughly 3% being singletons. Sequencing was carried out using whole blood. All receptors come from an adult who was a healthcare worker with PCR-confirmed SARS-CoV-2 infection or an uninfected control (not recorded which).

This clonotype was observed at least ten times. The rearrangement uses TRBV5-1 and TRBJ2-3; unclear D gene. In germline, CDR1 is SGHRS, CDR2 YFSETQ. The CDR3 totals 11 residues. V lost 7 bases and J lost 6, with 9 bases in between. The CDR3 bases are TGCGCCAGCGCCTGGCGGGATACGCAGTATTTT. As protein: CASAWRDTQYF.

Many counts were recorded for this clonotype. The gene calls are TRBV2 and TRBJ2-6; no clear D. The CDR3 loop spans 14 amino acids. V gave up 8 bases and J gave up 0 bases, with 8 bases separating them. CDR1 is SNHLY, CDR2 FYNNEI, per germline. The CDR3 here is CASGFNSGANVLTF. The CDR3 nucleotides are TGTGCCAGCGGGTTCAACTCTGGGGCCAACGTCCTGACTTTC.

This clonotype is categorized as medium-sized (0.01 to 0.1%). The chain couples TRBV20-1 to TRBJ2-2; D perhaps matches TRBD2 (5 bases). The CDR3 sequence is 14 residues long. V lost 6 bases and J 2 bases, leaving 13 bases between the germline ends. Looked up from germline, CDR1 is DFQATT and CDR2 is SNEGSKA (reference sequence). The CDR3, as DNA: TGCAGTGCCTCAAGCGGCGCAAACACCGGGGAGCTGTTTTTT. Amino acid sequence: CSASSGANTGELFF.

This clonotype was counted many times. This is likely a read error, given that the CDR3 carries no conserved phenylalanine or tryptophan at its end. No DNA is shown, since the ends of the CDR3 on it are uncertain; the CDR3 is the one TCRdb lists. The chain links TRBV6-5 to TRBJ2-5; TRBD1 is the table's D call, not checked against the DNA. The CDR3 comprises 13 residues, both ends counted. Germline V gives CDR1 MNHEY, CDR2 SVGAGI. The CDR3 sequence is CASSRYTGQPFYV.

The chain links TRBV2 to TRBJ1-2; 10 nucleotides align to TRBD1. Trimming at V came to 5 bases and at J to 4 bases, leaving 7 bases not matched to a gene. The CDR3 totals 15 residues. Germline V lookup: CDR1 SNHLY, CDR2 FYNNEI. In DNA form, the CDR3 reads TGTGCCAGCAGTCCCCGGACAGGGGGGATCTATGGCTACACCTTC. Its translation is CASSPRTGGIYGYTF.

The table lists this clonotype with many counts. The chain has TRBV6-2 or TRBV6-3 and TRBJ1-2, with 9 bases aligning to TRBD1. CDR1 is MNHEY and CDR2 is SVGEGT in the germline V gene. The CDR3 is 18 residues long. The J segment lost 4 bases and the V segment lost 0 bases, leaving 12 bases of the junction unmatched. The chain's CDR3 is CASSYSTNRTGESYGYTF. The CDR3 nucleotides read TGTGCCAGCAGTTACTCTACTAACCGGACAGGGGAGAGCTATGGCTACACCTTC.

This clonotype was observed many times. The genes are TRBV12-3 or TRBV12-4 and TRBJ2-5; a weak D match, TRBD2 (6 bases). Trimming shortened V by 6 bases and J by 9 bases, and 20 bases separated the two germline ends. This CDR3 is built from 14 residues. CDR3 residues: CASSPGLASMAQYF. The CDR3 DNA sequence: TGTGCCAGCAGCCCCGGCCTAGCGAGTATGGCCCAGTACTTC.

This clonotype is termed medium-sized (0.01 to 0.1%). J is TRBJ2-1 and V is TRBV5-1; 7 bases are a match to TRBD2. V dropped 0 bases and J dropped 0; count of bases not matched to a gene: 3. Germline CDR1 SGHRS, CDR2 YFSETQ. This CDR3 comprises 16 residues. In DNA form, the CDR3 reads TGCGCCAGCAGCTTGGCCGGGGGGAGCTCCTACAATGAGCAGTTCTTC. Its translation: CASSLAGGSSYNEQFF.

There are many counts of this clonotype. The rearrangement joins TRBV5-6 to TRBJ2-3, with 9 bases that match TRBD1. After removal of 2 bases from V and 10 bases from J, the junction contained 8 bases not matched to a gene. This CDR3 spans 14 amino acids. Germline V gene lookup returns CDR1 SGHDT and CDR2 YYEEEE. CDR3 loop: CASSFLTGGRAQYF. The CDR3 DNA follows: TGTGCCAGCAGCTTCCTGACAGGGGGACGGGCGCAGTATTTT.

The chain uses TRBV10-3 and TRBJ2-3, with TRBD1 matching 7 bases. The V and J ends lost 4 bases and 1 base, in that order; junction bases with no gene match: 2. This CDR3 region has 14 residues. Germline-derived CDR1 and CDR2 are ENHRY and SYGVKD. Here the CDR3 DNA reads TGTGCCATCAGTGTGGGGACAGGCACAGATACGCAGTATTTT. Translating it yields CAISVGTGTDTQYF.

The sample holds many counts of this clonotype. This chain links TRBV29-1 with TRBJ2-5; D gene ambiguous. The CDR3 covers 12 residues. V gave up 5 bases and J gave up 7 bases, with 14 bases separating them. Germline assignment: CDR1 SQVTM and CDR2 ANQGSEA. The CDR3 is CSVLPSVGTQYF. For the CDR3, the DNA is TGCAGCGTTCTCCCCTCAGTTGGGACCCAGTACTTC.

As concerns this clonotype: This may stem from a read error, because a much larger clone lies one nucleotide away. The rearrangement uses TRBV18 and TRBJ2-1; no clear D gene. Germline CDR1 reads KGHSH; CDR2 reads LQKENI. CDR3 length equals 13 residues. The V end lost 0 bases, the J end lost 5 bases, and 5 bases lay between the germline ends. Here the CDR3 DNA reads TGTGCCAGCTCACCACCAGCAGACAATGAGCAGTTCTTC. The encoded protein is CASSPPADNEQFF.

The table lists this clonotype with many counts. The chain combines TRBV10-3 with TRBJ2-1; unclear D gene. Per the germline V gene, CDR1 is ENHRY and CDR2 is SYGVKD. The V end lost 3 bases, the J end lost 2 bases, and 8 bases lay between the germline ends. The CDR3 loop spans 14 amino acids. CDR3 residues: CAISDSSTYNEQFF. For the CDR3, the DNA is TGTGCCATCAGTGACAGTAGTACCTACAATGAGCAGTTCTTC.

The DNA for the CDR3 is TGTGCCAGCAGTCAACGGGGAATTGAAGCTTTCTTT. Translation: CASSQRGIEAFF. The rearrangement joins TRBV6-5 to TRBJ1-1; no clear D gene. This CDR3 is built from 12 residues. Trimming stripped 5 bases from V and 7 bases from J, with 11 bases between. The germline CDR1 and CDR2 sequences are MNHEY and SVGAGI.

This clonotype qualifies as medium-sized. This chain connects TRBV11-3 to TRBJ1-1; D possibly corresponds to TRBD1 (5 bases). The CDR3 covers 16 residues. Germline V gives CDR1 SGHNT, CDR2 YENEEA. V lost 0 bases and J 1 base, leaving 12 bases between the germline ends. CDR3 region: CASSLDQGHQNTEAFF. The CDR3 nucleotides read TGTGCCAGCAGCTTAGATCAAGGACACCAGAACACTGAAGCTTTCTTT.

This clonotype was recorded at least ten times. The chain joins TRBV7-6 to TRBJ2-1, with 13 bases lining up with TRBD2. Germline V gives CDR1 SGHVS, CDR2 FNYEAQ. Unmatched junction bases numbered 9, after V lost 1 base and J lost 9 bases. The CDR3 totals 17 residues. The CDR3 protein is CASSLGPTSGGAGEQFF. The DNA of the CDR3 is TGTGCCAGCAGCTTAGGCCCCACTAGCGGGGGGGCGGGTGAGCAGTTCTTC.

The gene calls are TRBV11-2 and TRBJ2-4; TRBD1 matches at 7 bases. V lost 5 bases and J lost 2; bases outside the gene matches: 6. The CDR3 has 15 residues. The V gene's germline CDR1 is SGHAT and CDR2 FQNNGV. The DNA of the CDR3 is TGTGCCAGCAGCCCTGACAGGGAAACCAAAAACATTCAGTACTTC. This translates into CASSPDRETKNIQYF.

This clonotype came up many times. The chain recombines TRBV5-5 with TRBJ2-7; D might be TRBD2 (6 bases). V was clipped by 4 bases and J by 2 bases, with 16 bases between them. Germline CDR1 and CDR2: SGHKS and YYEKEE (reference sequence). The CDR3 covers 15 residues. CDR3 protein: CASSPATGLTYEQYV. The DNA for the CDR3 is TGTGCCAGCAGCCCCGCGACGGGACTTACCTACGAGCAGTACGTC.

This clonotype was picked up many times. CDR3 protein: CATSPSGEETQYF. CDR3 nucleotides: TGTGCCACCAGCCCTAGCGGGGAAGAGACCCAGTACTTC. This sequence joins TRBV24-1 and TRBJ2-5; 9 bases are shared with TRBD2. Germline CDR1 KGHDR, CDR2 SFDVKD. There are 13 residues in the CDR3. With 7 bases clipped from V and 3 bases from J, the junction kept 2 bases outside the gene matches.

Many counts were recorded for this clonotype. CDR3 protein: CASGGSLGIPGELFF. The DNA of the CDR3 is TGTGCCAGCGGCGGATCGCTTGGGATACCCGGGGAGCTGTTTTTT. V is TRBV7-7 and J is TRBJ2-2; D is unclear. Germline assignment: CDR1 SSHAT and CDR2 FNYEAQ (reference sequence). The CDR3 runs 15 residues. Deletions cut 8 bases from V and 6 bases from J, with 19 bases between.

This clonotype was seen more than once but under ten times. The CDR3 is CASSHRGGYNEQFF. CDR3 DNA sequence: TGTGCCAGCAGCCATCGAGGGGGTTACAATGAGCAGTTCTTC. The chain combines TRBV7-6 with TRBJ2-1; possible D gene TRBD1, 6 bases. The CDR3 contains 14 residues. Germline V CDR1 and CDR2: SGHVS, FNYEAQ. V was trimmed by 5 bases and J by 4 bases, leaving 12 bases between them.

In this sample, this clonotype turned up many times. The chain is built from TRBV20-1 and TRBJ2-1; 10 bases line up with TRBD1. The CDR3 covers 16 residues. J lost 2 bases, V lost 4 bases, and 8 bases had no gene match. CDR1 is DFQATT and CDR2 is SNEGSKA in the germline V gene (reference sequence). Here the CDR3 reads CSATYRDRGTYNEQFF. Written as DNA, the CDR3 is TGCAGTGCTACATACCGGGACAGGGGAACCTACAATGAGCAGTTCTTC.

This clonotype was counted ten times or more. This chain joins TRBV7-9 and TRBJ1-3; possible D gene TRBD1, 5 bases. Germline values: CDR1 SEHNR, CDR2 FQNEAQ (reference sequence). There are 18 residues in the CDR3. The germline V and J ends were trimmed by 5 bases and 0 bases, with 20 bases remaining between them. CDR3 sequence (DNA): TGTGCCAGCAGCCCCCGGGGGGTCGGCAAAATCTCTGGAAACACCATATATTTT. Its protein is CASSPRGVGKISGNTIYF.

This clonotype was detected many times. This chain joins TRBV7-3 and TRBJ2-3; tentatively, D is TRBD1 (5 bases). Germline assignment: CDR1 SGHTA and CDR2 FQGTGA. CDR3 length: 16 residues. V gave up 5 bases and J gave up 0 bases, with 15 bases separating them. CDR3 nucleotide sequence: TGTGCCAGCAGCACCGGCGACAGTTACAGCACAGATACGCAGTATTTT. This gives the protein CASSTGDSYSTDTQYF.

In this sample, this clonotype turned up many times. The V gene is TRBV7-2, the J gene TRBJ2-7; D may correspond to TRBD1 or TRBD2 (5 bases each). V gave up 5 bases and J gave up 2 bases, with 10 bases separating them. CDR1 is SGHTA, CDR2 FQGNSA, per germline. This CDR3 contains 13 residues. CDR3 in DNA: TGTGCCAGCAGCCTAGGGACGACCTACGAGCAGTACGTC. This translates into CASSLGTTYEQYV.

The sample holds many counts of this clonotype. This chain joins TRBV29-1 and TRBJ2-7; 10 nucleotides agree with TRBD1. The CDR3 contains 15 residues. The V and J ends lost 0 bases and 3 bases, in that order; junction bases with no gene match: 5. Per germline, CDR1 SQVTM and CDR2 ANQGSEA. The chain's CDR3 is CSVEDRQGAFYEQYV. The CDR3 DNA reads TGCAGCGTTGAAGATAGACAGGGGGCCTTCTACGAGCAGTACGTC.